The 14 T cell receptor beta chains below were found in one sample sequenced in a study of beta chain features in type 1 diabetes. Since all of the isolated RNA was reverse transcribed, expressed TCRB transcripts were what got sequenced. Assay used: immunoSEQ multiplex PCR; TCRdb lists only in-frame clones, some missing. This table holds about 350,000 clones, 15% to 20% found once. Sequencing was carried out using naive CD4+ T cells from blood. These receptors all come from a woman between 18 and 29 years old in good health.

This clone was seen only a few times. This chain uses TRBV7-2 with TRBJ2-1, with 11 bases aligning to TRBD2. CDR3 length equals 18 residues. The V and J ends lost 1 base and 2 bases, in that order; junction bases with no gene match: 7. Germline CDR1 reads SGHTA; CDR2 reads FQGNSA. The DNA for the CDR3 is TGTGCCAGCAGCTTAGTGGCTAGCGGGGGGCAAGCCTACAATGAGCAGTTCTTC. This translates into CASSLVASGGQAYNEQFF.

The chain links TRBV7-2 to TRBJ2-4; 9 bases match TRBD1. This CDR3 region has 16 residues. Per the germline V gene, CDR1 is SGHTA and CDR2 is FQGNSA. V lost 6 bases to trimming and J lost 2 bases; unmatched junction nucleotides: 8. CDR3 residues: CASSPGQGRPKNIQYF. In nucleotides, the CDR3 is TGTGCCAGCAGTCCTGGACAGGGGAGACCCAAAAACATTCAGTACTTC.

This clone has a handful of counts. The sample holds other DNA sequences that translate to the same CDR3. The V call is TRBV2, the J call TRBJ1-5, with D possibly being TRBD1 (5 bases). The V gene's germline CDR1 is SNHLY and CDR2 FYNNEI. V was shortened by 3 bases and J by 2 bases, with 11 bases between the two germline ends. The CDR3 has 15 residues. CDR3 loop: CASSEQGGGNQPQHF. DNA of the CDR3: TGTGCCAGCAGTGAGCAGGGTGGCGGCAATCAGCCCCAGCATTTT.

The gene calls are TRBV5-1 and TRBJ2-4; maybe TRBD2 (5 bases). The V end was cut by 3 bases, the J end by 6 bases, with 13 bases between. The CDR3 has 14 residues. Germline assignment: CDR1 SGHRS and CDR2 YFSETQ. CDR3 DNA: TGCGCCAGCAGCTCGACCCTAAGCGGAAACATTCAGTACTTC. The encoded protein is CASSSTLSGNIQYF.

In its sample, this clone was seen a few times. The chain is built from TRBV4-3 and TRBJ2-3; 9 bases are shared with TRBD2. The J segment lost 6 bases and the V segment lost 0 bases, leaving 13 bases of the junction unmatched. Germline V gene sequence: CDR1 LGHNA, CDR2 YSLEER. The CDR3 consists of 18 residues. The CDR3 DNA is TGCGCCAGCAGCCAAGATCTGGGAGCGGGGGGCGGGCCGGATACGCAGTATTTT. Translating gives CASSQDLGAGGGPDTQYF.

This clone was counted a few times. The chain joins TRBV18 to TRBJ2-5, with TRBD1 identical over 8 bases. The CDR3 consists of 13 residues. Per germline, CDR1 KGHSH and CDR2 LQKENI. The V and J ends lost 6 bases and 3 bases, in that order; junction bases with no gene match: 3. CDR3 sequence reads: CASSSQGEETQYF. The CDR3 DNA is TGTGCCAGCTCTTCACAGGGGGAAGAGACCCAGTACTTC.

This clone was recorded a few times. This chain joins TRBV4-2 and TRBJ2-2; D not certain. The CDR3 length is 12 residues. Deletions cut 1 base from V and 6 bases from J, with 3 bases between. CDR1 LGHNA and CDR2 YNFKEQ come from the germline V gene. CDR3 amino acids: CASSQGPGELFF. CDR3 in DNA: TGTGCCAGCAGCCAAGGGCCCGGGGAGCTGTTTTTT.

The chain recombines TRBV19 with TRBJ2-7; 9 bases fit TRBD1. CDR1 is LNHDA, CDR2 SQIVND, per germline (reference sequence). This CDR3 has 14 amino acids. V trimming: 4 bases; J trimming: 6 bases; junction bases outside the gene matches: 7. The CDR3 DNA follows: TGTGCCAGTAGTAACGGCCGGGACAGGGTCGAGCAGTACTTC. It codes for CASSNGRDRVEQYF.

The CDR3 region is CASRRADRATPFF. In DNA, the CDR3 is TGTGCCAGCCGAAGGGCTGACAGGGCAACTCCTTTCTTT. The V gene is TRBV7-2, the J gene TRBJ1-1; the match to TRBD1 covers 7 bases. The CDR3 sequence is 13 residues long. J was trimmed by 12 bases and V by 8 bases; bases with no gene match: 15. In germline, CDR1 is SGHTA, CDR2 FQGNSA. Filled out from reference TRBV7-2 and TRBJ1-1, the complete variable domain reads GAGVSQSPSNKVTEKGKDVELRCDPISGHTALYWYRQSLGQGLEFLIYFQGNSAPDKSGLPSDRFSAERTGGSVSTLTIQRTQQEDSAVYLCASRRADRATPFFGQGTRLTVV.

V and J are TRBV29-1 and TRBJ2-1; possible D gene TRBD1, 5 bases. The CDR3 extends over 12 amino acids. Looked up from germline, CDR1 is SQVTM and CDR2 is ANQGSEA. V gave up 4 bases and J gave up 2 bases, with 6 bases separating them. The CDR3 region has the DNA TGCAGCGTTGGGGGCCCCTACAATGAGCAGTTCTTC. This gives the protein CSVGGPYNEQFF.

V is TRBV5-1 and J is TRBJ2-5; D remains ambiguous. The CDR3 sequence is 13 residues long. Trimming stripped 0 bases from V and 5 bases from J, with 8 bases between. Germline assignment: CDR1 SGHRS and CDR2 YFSETQ. CDR3 in DNA: TGCGCCAGCAGCTTGGACGCTGGCGAGACCCAGTACTTC. The encoded protein is CASSLDAGETQYF. Using reference TRBV5-1 and TRBJ2-5 for the parts outside the CDR3, the full variable domain is KAGVTQTPRYLIKTRGQQVTLSCSPISGHRSVSWYQQTPGQGLQFLFEYFSETQRNKGNFPGRFSGRQFSNSRSEMNVSTLELGDSALYLCASSLDAGETQYFGPGTRLLVL.

A note on this clone: This specimen includes other DNA sequences encoding the same CDR3. The gene calls are TRBV5-1 and TRBJ2-5; 10 bases are a match to TRBD2. The CDR3 spans 14 residues. Germline V gene lookup returns CDR1 SGHRS and CDR2 YFSETQ. Germline trimming cut 2 bases from V and 3 bases from J; bases unmatched to any gene: 1. The CDR3, as DNA: TGCGCCAGCAGCTTCCTAGCGGGAGAAGAGACCCAGTACTTC. Translating gives CASSFLAGEETQYF.

This clone was recorded a few times. The V and J genes are TRBV2 and TRBJ2-1, with 7 bases fitting TRBD2. Germline CDR1 and CDR2: SNHLY and FYNNEI. Trimming at V came to 8 bases and at J to 2 bases, leaving 0 bases not matched to a gene. There are 12 residues in the CDR3. The CDR3 DNA reads as TGTGCCAGCGGGAGGGCCTACAATGAGCAGTTCTTC. Translating it yields CASGRAYNEQFF. Combining the CDR3 with reference TRBV2 and TRBJ2-1 gives the whole variable domain EPEVTQTPSHQVTQMGQEVILRCVPISNHLYFYWYRQILGQKVEFLVSFYNNEISEKSEIFDDQFSVERPDGSNFTLKIRSTKLEDSAMYFCASGRAYNEQFFGPGTRLTVL.

V and J are TRBV19 and TRBJ1-1; D perhaps matches TRBD1 (6 bases). The germline V gene has CDR1 LNHDA and CDR2 SQIVND (reference sequence). The CDR3 covers 13 residues. V was clipped by 4 bases and J by 5 bases, with 11 bases between them. Here the CDR3 reads CASSNRVRTEAFF. The CDR3 DNA sequence: TGTGCCAGTAGTAACAGGGTACGGACTGAAGCTTTCTTT.